The present TCR beta chain was sequenced within a study of T cells in Graves' hyperthyroidism and ophthalmopathy. For the study at large: Peripheral blood was taken when the disease was first diagnosed, before any treatment began.

This clonotype was detected only a few times. No antigen is known for it. Whole-study findings and limits: Patients with ophthalmopathy were separated from those with stable hyperthyroidism by a 13 V-J model.

For ophthalmopathy patients, the Clinical Activity Score was at least 3 and the NOSPECS grade at least 4; duration was under 3 months. The CDR3 totals 12 residues. Germline V lookup: CDR1 LNHNV, CDR2 YYDKDF (reference sequence). V dropped 6 bases and J dropped 12 bases, with 15 bases sitting between them. Amplified regions were TCR beta CDR3 sequences from RNA transcripts. TCR CDR3 regions were first amplified by RT-PCR with HTBI primers. TCRdb re-called the multiplex PCR reads with MiXCR, one entry per CDR3 protein. The repertoire has under 350,000 distinct CDR3 sequences, over 15% of them found once; the top ten carry approximately 60%.

Specimen: blood. The rearrangement joins TRBV15 to TRBJ2-1; maybe TRBD2 (6 bases). The source of this sequence is a woman aged 55-75 years with Graves' ophthalmopathy. The CDR3 nucleotides read TGTGCCACCAGTATGGGACTTCAGGGGCAGTTCTTC. Translating it yields CATSMGLQGQFF. The full variable domain, completed using reference TRBV15 and TRBJ2-1, is DAMVIQNPRYQVTQFGKPVTLSCSQTLNHNVMYWYQQKSSQAPKLLFHYYDKDFNNEADTPDNFQSRRPNTSFCFLDIRSPGLGDTAMYLCATSMGLQGQFFGPGTRLTVL.